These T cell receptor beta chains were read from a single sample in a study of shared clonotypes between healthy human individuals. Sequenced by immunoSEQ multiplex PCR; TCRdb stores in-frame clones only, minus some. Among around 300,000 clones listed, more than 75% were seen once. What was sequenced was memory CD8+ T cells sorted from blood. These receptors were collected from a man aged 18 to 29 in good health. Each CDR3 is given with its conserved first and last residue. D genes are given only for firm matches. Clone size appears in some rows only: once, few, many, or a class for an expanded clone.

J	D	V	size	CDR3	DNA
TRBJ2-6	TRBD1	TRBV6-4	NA	CASSGTGDTSGANVLTF	TGTGCCAGCAGTGGAACAGGGGATACCTCTGGGGCCAACGTCCTGACTTTC
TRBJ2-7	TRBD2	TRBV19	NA	CASSIGGSHEQYF	TGTGCCAGTAGTATCGGCGGGAGCCACGAGCAGTACTTC
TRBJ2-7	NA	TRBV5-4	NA	CASSLRQGGFYEQYF	TGTGCCAGCAGCTTACGACAGGGAGGTTTCTACGAGCAGTACTTC
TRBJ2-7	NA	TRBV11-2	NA	CASSLVPGLEQYF	TGTGCCAGCAGCTTAGTACCCGGTCTCGAGCAGTACTTC
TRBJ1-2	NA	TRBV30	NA	CAWITLGSNYGYTF	TGTGCCTGGATCACCCTGGGCTCCAACTATGGCTACACCTTC
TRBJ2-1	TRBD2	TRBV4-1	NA	CASRCIGGALDNNEQFF	TGCGCCAGCAGGTGTATCGGGGGGGCCCTCGACAACAATGAGCAGTTCTTC
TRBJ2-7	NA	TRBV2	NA	CASSALAGGEQYF	TGTGCCAGCAGTGCACTAGCAGGGGGGGAGCAGTACTTC
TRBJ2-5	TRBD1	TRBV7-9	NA	CASSSEESGTALRETQYF	TGTGCCAGCAGCTCCGAAGAATCCGGGACAGCGCTCAGGGAGACCCAGTACTTC
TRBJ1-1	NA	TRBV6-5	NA	CASSPGDMNTEAFF	TGTGCCAGCAGTCCCGGTGATATGAACACTGAAGCTTTCTTT
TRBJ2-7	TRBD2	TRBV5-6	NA	CASSLALAGGHEQYF	TGTGCCAGCAGCTTGGCATTAGCGGGGGGGCACGAGCAGTACTTC
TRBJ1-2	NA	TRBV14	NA	CASSQDQGQTYGYTF	TGTGCCAGCAGCCAAGATCAGGGGCAGACCTATGGCTACACCTTC
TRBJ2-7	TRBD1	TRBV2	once	CASGQGAGYEQYF	TGTGCCAGCGGACAGGGGGCTGGTTACGAGCAGTACTTC
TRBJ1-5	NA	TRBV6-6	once	CASRRGPEHRQPQHF	TGTGCCAGCAGGAGAGGGCCAGAACACCGTCAGCCCCAGCATTTT
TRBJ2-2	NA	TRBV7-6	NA	CASSLNWGVETGELFF	TGTGCCAGCAGCTTAAACTGGGGAGTGGAAACCGGGGAGCTGTTTTTT
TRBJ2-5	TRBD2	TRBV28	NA	CASKSIAGQETQYF	TGTGCCAGCAAATCAATAGCGGGCCAAGAGACCCAGTACTTC
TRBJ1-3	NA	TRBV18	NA	CASSPGGSSGNTIYF	TGTGCCAGCTCACCAGGAGGTAGCTCTGGAAACACCATATATTTT
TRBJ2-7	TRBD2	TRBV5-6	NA	CASSSGLAAYEQYF	TGTGCCAGCAGCTCGGGACTAGCGGCCTACGAGCAGTACTTC
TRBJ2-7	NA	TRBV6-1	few	CASSPGPGVYEQYF	TGTGCCAGCAGCCCGGGACCGGGGGTCTACGAGCAGTACTTC
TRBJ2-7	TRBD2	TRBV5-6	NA	CASSPSWRESTYEQYF	TGTGCCAGCAGCCCTAGCTGGCGGGAGAGTACCTACGAGCAGTACTTC
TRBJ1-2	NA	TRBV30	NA	CAWSAPSGVRYGYTF	TGTGCCTGGAGTGCACCCAGTGGGGTACGCTATGGCTACACCTTC
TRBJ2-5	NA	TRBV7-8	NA	CASSLTQGDQETQYF	TGTGCCAGCAGCTTAACACAGGGAGACCAAGAGACCCAGTACTTC
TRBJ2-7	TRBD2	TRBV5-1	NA	CASSTGLAGGPRYYEQYF	TGCGCCAGTTCAACCGGACTAGCGGGAGGGCCCCGCTACTACGAGCAGTACTTC
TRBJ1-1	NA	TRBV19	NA	CASSIEGTNAEAFF	TGTGCCAGTAGTATAGAGGGCACGAACGCTGAAGCTTTCTTT
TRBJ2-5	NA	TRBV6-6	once	CASSYSGYQETQYF	TGTGCCAGCAGTTACTCAGGGTACCAAGAGACCCAGTACTTC
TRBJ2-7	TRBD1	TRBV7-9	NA	CASSLPRTGSSYEQYF	TGTGCCAGCAGCCTGCCGCGGACAGGATCCTCCTACGAGCAGTACTTC
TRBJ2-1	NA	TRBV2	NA	CASSETGGIEQFF	TGTGCCAGCAGTGAAACGGGGGGCATTGAGCAGTTCTTC
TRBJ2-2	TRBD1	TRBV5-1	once	CASSLEGQTTGELFF	TGCGCCAGCAGCTTGGAGGGACAGACTACCGGGGAGCTGTTTTTT
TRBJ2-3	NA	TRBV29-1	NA	CSVDNSQRSDTQYF	TGCAGCGTTGACAACTCGCAGAGGTCAGATACGCAGTATTTT
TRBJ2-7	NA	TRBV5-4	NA	CASSSAGSYEQYF	TGTGCCAGCAGCTCCGCTGGGTCCTACGAGCAGTACTTC
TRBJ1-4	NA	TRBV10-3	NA	CASPAGWEANEKLFF	TGTGCCTCCCCCGCCGGGTGGGAAGCTAATGAAAAACTGTTTTTT
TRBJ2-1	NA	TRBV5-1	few	CASSFTGGRYTYNEQFF	TGCGCCAGCAGCTTCACTGGGGGGCGGTACACCTACAATGAGCAGTTCTTC
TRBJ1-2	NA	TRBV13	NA	CASSLGSTGTLYGYTF	TGTGCCAGCAGCTTAGGGTCAACCGGGACACTCTATGGCTACACCTTC
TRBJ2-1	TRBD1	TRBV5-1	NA	CASSGFRDRVGYEQFF	TGCGCCAGCAGCGGATTCCGGGACAGGGTCGGGTATGAGCAGTTCTTC
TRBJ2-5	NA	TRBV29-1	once	CSVLTDLETQYF	TGCAGCGTCCTCACGGACCTGGAGACCCAGTACTTC
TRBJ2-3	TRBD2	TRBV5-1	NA	CASSYRTSGSNTQYF	TGCGCCAGCAGCTACCGGACTAGCGGGAGCAATACGCAGTATTTT
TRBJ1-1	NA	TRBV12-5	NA	CASGPDSNTEAFF	TGTGCTAGTGGTCCGGATTCGAACACTGAAGCTTTCTTT